This T cell receptor (beta chain) was captured by sequencing in a study of shared clonotypes between healthy human individuals (dated by TCRdb to 2019 to 2021). About the full investigation: Three men and two women, aged 18 to 49 years, made up the cohort. To increase sequencing depth and limit assay-specific biases, TCR repertoire library preparation and sequencing were carried out by different laboratories using diverse techniques. To estimate repertoire size and how much clonotypes are shared between individuals, the study performed deep sequencing of blood TCR repertoires from 4 to 6 healthy adults. Leukapheresis yielded between about 0.9 and 8.9 billion PBMCs per donor. Points the paper makes about the study in general: The genetic and exposure-history diversity represented was limited by the small number of donors. Sampling was limited to blood, and TCR repertoires in tissue likely differ from TCR repertoires in blood. Pairwise subsampling indicated that sequencing depth was expected to affect the degree of clonotype sharing among donors.

This clone appeared a few times. The specificity of this receptor is unknown. Per-nucleotide qualities are absent, and no much larger clonotype sits a single base away. The CDR3 numbers 13 residues from cysteine through phenylalanine. Only CDR3 DNA remains: 39 bases, in frame from the first base. The germline V gene provides CDR1 SQVTM and CDR2 ANQGSEA. V loses 7 bases, J loses 1 base, and the germline ends lie 8 bases apart. Using the deep immunoSEQ assay, TCR CDR3 regions were amplified from genomic DNA by multiplex PCR. For each cell subset, the extracted genomic DNA was distributed evenly across all wells of several immunoSEQ 96-well plates, and each plate served as one replicate. For unsorted PBMC, about 270 ng of genomic DNA, equivalent to tens of thousands of T cell genomes, went into each replicate PCR. Unsorted PBMC genomic DNA was sequenced across ten immunoSEQ deep assay plates. The purified libraries were quantified using a Qubit 3.0 fluorometer, sized with a Bioanalyzer 2100, and then quantified again using the KAPA Library Quantification kit. A separate single-read 150-cycle Illumina NextSeq 550 flow cell was used to sequence each immunoSEQ 96-well plate. On the authors' methods: The immunoSEQ output contained only junctional sequences without quality scores, so filtering could not match that applied to full-length reads. To assign V/J genes and CDR3, sequences were annotated using PyIR, a Python wrapper for IgBLAST v1.9, with IMGT germline references. Reads were removed for weak V/J assignments (E-value above 1e-6), missing CDR3, stop codons, out-of-frame junctions, or ambiguous translated residues. V3J clonotypes were defined as sequences sharing the same inferred V gene, J gene, and CDR3 amino acid sequence. To compute the percentage overlap between repertoires, the number of shared unique clonotypes was divided by the size of the smaller repertoire. Repertoire richness was assessed with RTK rarefaction, the Chao1 estimator, and Recon v2.1 estimates of unobserved clonotypes. The source is immuneACCESS, and TCRdb retained only in-frame sequences with V and J called. Part of the clones is not carried over; for the studies checked, unresolved V genes explain less than half of this, and the remainder is unexplained. The DNA was the basis for D and trimming; V, J and clone size are from that table. Counted in this sample were about 470,000 clones; roughly 77% of them appeared once. The biggest ten clones account for approximately 13% of the sample.

Donors were healthy HIV-negative adults with no recently reported acute infections or vaccinations. All donors were Caucasian adults living in Nashville, Tennessee, USA. In the unsorted samples, 90 million or so PBMCs were counted, and genomic DNA was extracted using the QIAamp DNA Blood Mini kit. After blood collection by leukapheresis, PBMCs were isolated using Ficoll-Histopaque density gradient centrifugation and then cryopreserved in the vapor phase of liquid nitrogen. Sequencing was performed on PBMCs. The sequence links TRBV29-1 to TRBJ2-6; the D gene identity is not certain. The TCR sequence derives from a woman between 35 and 50 years old in good health. Some clones in this sample may be carry-over from other donors' samples. This receptor has the CDR3 CSAKGSGANVLTF. The DNA is as follows: TGCAGCGCCAAGGGTTCTGGGGCCAACGTCCTGACTTTC.